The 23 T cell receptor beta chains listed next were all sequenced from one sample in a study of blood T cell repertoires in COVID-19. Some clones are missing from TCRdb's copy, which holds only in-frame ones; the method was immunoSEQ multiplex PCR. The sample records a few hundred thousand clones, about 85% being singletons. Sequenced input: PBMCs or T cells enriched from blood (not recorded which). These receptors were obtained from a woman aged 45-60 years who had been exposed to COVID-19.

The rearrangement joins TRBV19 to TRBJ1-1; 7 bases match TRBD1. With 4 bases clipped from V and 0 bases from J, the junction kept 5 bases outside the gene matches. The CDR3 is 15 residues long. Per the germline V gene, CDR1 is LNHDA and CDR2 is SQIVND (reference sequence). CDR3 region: CASSTQTGLNTEAFF. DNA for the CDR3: TGTGCCAGTAGTACCCAGACAGGGTTGAACACTGAAGCTTTCTTT. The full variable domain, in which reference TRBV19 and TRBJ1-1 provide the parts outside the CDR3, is DGGITQSPKYLFRKEGQNVTLSCEQNLNHDAMYWYRQDPGQGLRLIYYSQIVNDFQKGDIAEGYSVSREKKESFPLTVTSAQKNPTAFYLCASSTQTGLNTEAFFGQGTRLTVV.

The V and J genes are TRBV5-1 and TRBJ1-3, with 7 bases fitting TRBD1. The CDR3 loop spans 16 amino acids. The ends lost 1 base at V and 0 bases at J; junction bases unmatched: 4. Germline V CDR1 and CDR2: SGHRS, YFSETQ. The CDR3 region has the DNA TGCGCCAGCAGCTTGATGGGACAGTTCTCTGGAAACACCATATATTTT. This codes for CASSLMGQFSGNTIYF.

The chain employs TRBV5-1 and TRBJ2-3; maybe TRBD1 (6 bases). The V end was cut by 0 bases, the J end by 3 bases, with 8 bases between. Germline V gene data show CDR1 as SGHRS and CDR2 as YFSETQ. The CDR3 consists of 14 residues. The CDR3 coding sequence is TGCGCCAGCAGCTTGGCCGGACAGACAGATACGCAGTATTTT. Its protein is CASSLAGQTDTQYF.

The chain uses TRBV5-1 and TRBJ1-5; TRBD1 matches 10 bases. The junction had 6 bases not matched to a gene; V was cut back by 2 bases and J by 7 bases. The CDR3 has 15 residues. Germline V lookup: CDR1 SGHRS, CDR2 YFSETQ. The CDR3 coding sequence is TGCGCCAGCAGCTTTGGAGGGACAGGGGACCAGCCCCAGCATTTT. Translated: CASSFGGTGDQPQHF.

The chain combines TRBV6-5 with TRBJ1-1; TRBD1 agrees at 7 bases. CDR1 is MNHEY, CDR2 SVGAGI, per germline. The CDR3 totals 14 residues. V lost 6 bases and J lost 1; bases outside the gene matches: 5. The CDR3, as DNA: TGTGCCAGCAGCCCAGACAGGGCGAACACTGAAGCTTTCTTT. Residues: CASSPDRANTEAFF.

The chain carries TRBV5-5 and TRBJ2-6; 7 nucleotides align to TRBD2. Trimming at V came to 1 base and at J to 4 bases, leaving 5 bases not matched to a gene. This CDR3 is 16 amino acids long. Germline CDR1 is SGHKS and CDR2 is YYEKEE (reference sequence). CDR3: CASSLSGREGANVLTF. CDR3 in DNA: TGTGCCAGCAGCTTGTCGGGGAGGGAGGGGGCCAACGTCCTGACTTTC.

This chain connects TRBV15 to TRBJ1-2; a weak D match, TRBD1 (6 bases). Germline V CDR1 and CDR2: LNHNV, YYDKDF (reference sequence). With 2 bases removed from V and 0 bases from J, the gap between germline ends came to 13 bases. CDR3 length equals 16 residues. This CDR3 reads CATSRRGGGTNYGYTF. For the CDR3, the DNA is TGTGCCACCAGCAGACGGGGAGGGGGGACTAACTATGGCTACACCTTC.

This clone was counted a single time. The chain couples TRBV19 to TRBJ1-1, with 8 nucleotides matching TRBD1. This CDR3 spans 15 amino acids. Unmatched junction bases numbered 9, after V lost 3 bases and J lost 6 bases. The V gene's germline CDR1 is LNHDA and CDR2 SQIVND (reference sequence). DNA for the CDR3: TGTGCCAGTAGTATCACAGGGGGGACGAGGGCTGAAGCTTTCTTT. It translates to CASSITGGTRAEAFF.

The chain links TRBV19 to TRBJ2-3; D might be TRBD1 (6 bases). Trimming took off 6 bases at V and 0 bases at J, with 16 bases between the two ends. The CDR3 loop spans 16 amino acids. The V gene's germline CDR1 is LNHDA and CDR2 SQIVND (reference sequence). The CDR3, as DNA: TGTGCCAGTAGCCGACCTGGGGGCCCAAGCACAGATACGCAGTATTTT. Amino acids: CASSRPGGPSTDTQYF.

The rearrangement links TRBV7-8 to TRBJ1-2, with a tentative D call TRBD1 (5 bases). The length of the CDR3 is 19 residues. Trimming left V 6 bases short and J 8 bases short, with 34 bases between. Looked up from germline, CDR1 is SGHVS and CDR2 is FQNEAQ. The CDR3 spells CASSEKGFYQAGRRSGYTF. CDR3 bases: TGTGCCAGCAGTGAAAAAGGCTTCTATCAGGCAGGGAGGCGAAGCGGCTACACCTTC.

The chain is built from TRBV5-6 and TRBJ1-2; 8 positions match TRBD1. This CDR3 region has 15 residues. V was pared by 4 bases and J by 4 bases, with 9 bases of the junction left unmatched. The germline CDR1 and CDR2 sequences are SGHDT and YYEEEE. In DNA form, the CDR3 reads TGTGCCAGCAGCCCCAGACAGGGGACCTTCTATGGCTACACCTTC. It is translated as CASSPRQGTFYGYTF. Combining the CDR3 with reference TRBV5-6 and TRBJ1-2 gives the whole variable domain DAGVTQSPTHLIKTRGQQVTLRCSPKSGHDTVSWYQQALGQGPQFIFQYYEEEERQRGNFPDRFSGHQFPNYSSELNVNALLLGDSALYLCASSPRQGTFYGYTFGSGTRLTVV.

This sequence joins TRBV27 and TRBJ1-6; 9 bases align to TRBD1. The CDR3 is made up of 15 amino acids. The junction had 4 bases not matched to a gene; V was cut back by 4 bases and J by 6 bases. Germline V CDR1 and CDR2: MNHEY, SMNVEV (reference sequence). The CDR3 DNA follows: TGTGCCAGCAGTTCAGGGGACAGGGCTAATTCACCCCTCCACTTT. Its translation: CASSSGDRANSPLHF.

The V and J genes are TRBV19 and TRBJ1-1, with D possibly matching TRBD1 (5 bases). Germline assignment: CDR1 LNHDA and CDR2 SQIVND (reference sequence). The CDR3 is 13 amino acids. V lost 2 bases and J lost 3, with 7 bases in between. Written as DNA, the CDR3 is TGTGCCAGTAGTATACCACAGGACACTGAAGCTTTCTTT. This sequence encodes CASSIPQDTEAFF.

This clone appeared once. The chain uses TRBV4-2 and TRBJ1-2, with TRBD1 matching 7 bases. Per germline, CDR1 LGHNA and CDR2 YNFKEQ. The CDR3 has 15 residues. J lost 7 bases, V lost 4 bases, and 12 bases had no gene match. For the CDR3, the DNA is TGTGCCAGCAGCCGAATAGAGCAGGGGGACGGTGGCTACACCTTC. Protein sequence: CASSRIEQGDGGYTF.

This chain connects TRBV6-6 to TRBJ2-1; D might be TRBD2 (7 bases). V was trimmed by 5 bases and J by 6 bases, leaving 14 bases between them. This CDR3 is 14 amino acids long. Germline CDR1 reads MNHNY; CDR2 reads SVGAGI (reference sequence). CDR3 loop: CASSPLGGPNEQFF. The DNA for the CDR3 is TGTGCCAGCAGTCCTTTGGGGGGGCCCAATGAGCAGTTCTTC.

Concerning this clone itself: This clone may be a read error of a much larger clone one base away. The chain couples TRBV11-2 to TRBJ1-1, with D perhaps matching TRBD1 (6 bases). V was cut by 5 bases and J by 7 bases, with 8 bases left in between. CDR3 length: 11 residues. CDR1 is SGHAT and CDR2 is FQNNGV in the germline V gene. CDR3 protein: CASSPQGEAFF. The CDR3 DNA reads TGTGCCAGCAGCCCACAGGGTGAAGCTTTCTTT.

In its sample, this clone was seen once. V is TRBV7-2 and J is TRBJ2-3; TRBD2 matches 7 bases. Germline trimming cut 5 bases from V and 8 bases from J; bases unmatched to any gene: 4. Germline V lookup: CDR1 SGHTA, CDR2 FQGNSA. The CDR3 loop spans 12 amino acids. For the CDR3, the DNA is TGTGCCAGCAGCGGGGGGGGAAGTACGCAGTATTTT. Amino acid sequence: CASSGGGSTQYF.

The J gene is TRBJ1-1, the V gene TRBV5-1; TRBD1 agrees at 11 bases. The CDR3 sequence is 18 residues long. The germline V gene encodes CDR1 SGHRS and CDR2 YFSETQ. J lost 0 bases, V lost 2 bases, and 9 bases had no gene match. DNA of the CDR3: TGCGCCAGCAGCTTAACCGGGACAGGGGGTATCATGAACACTGAAGCTTTCTTT. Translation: CASSLTGTGGIMNTEAFF.

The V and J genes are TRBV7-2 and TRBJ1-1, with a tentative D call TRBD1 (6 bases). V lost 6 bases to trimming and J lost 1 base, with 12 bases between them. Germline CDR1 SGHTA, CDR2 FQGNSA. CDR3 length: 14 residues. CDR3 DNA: TGTGCCAGCAGACCAGGACAGACGAACACTGAAGCTTTCTTT. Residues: CASRPGQTNTEAFF.

CDR3: CATAVEQNEAFF. The CDR3 DNA follows: TGTGCCACCGCCGTGGAGCAGAATGAAGCTTTCTTT. J is TRBJ1-1 and V is TRBV19; D is ambiguous. V lost 10 bases to trimming and J lost 7 bases, with 16 bases between them. Germline-derived CDR1 and CDR2 are LNHDA and SQIVND (reference sequence). The length of the CDR3 is 12 residues.

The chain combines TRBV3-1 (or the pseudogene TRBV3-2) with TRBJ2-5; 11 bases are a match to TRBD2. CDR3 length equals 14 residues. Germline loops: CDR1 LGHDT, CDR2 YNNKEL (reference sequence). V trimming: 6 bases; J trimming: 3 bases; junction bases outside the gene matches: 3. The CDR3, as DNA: TGTGCCAGCAGGACGACTAGCGGGGAAGAGACCCAGTACTTC. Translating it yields CASRTTSGEETQYF.

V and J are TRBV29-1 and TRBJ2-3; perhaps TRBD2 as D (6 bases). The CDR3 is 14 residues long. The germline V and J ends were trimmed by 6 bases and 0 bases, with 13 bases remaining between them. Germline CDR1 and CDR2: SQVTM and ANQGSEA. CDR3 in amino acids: CSVGYRGSTDTQYF. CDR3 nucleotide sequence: TGCAGCGTAGGGTACCGGGGGAGCACAGATACGCAGTATTTT.

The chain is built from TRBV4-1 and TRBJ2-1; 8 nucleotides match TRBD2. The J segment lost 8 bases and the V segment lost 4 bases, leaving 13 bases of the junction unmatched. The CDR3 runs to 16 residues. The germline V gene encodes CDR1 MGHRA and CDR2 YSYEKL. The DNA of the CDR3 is TGCGCCAGCAGCCCCATGGACGGGGGGGCAAGGGATGAGCAGTTCTTC. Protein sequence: CASSPMDGGARDEQFF.